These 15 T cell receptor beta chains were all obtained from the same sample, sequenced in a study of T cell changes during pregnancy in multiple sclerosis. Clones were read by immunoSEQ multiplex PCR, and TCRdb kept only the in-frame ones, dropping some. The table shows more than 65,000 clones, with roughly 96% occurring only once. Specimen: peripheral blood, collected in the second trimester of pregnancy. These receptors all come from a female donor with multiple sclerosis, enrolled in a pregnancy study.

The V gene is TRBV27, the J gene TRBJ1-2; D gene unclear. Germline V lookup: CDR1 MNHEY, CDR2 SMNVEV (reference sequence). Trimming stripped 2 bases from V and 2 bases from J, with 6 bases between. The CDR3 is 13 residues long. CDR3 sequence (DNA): TGTGCCAGCAGTTTACAGGTCAACTATGGCTACACCTTC. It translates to CASSLQVNYGYTF.

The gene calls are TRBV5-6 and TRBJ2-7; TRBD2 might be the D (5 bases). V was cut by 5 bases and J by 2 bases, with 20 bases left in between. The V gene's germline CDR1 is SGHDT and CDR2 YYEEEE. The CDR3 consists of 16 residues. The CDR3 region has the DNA TGTGCCAGCAGTCTGGCGGGCGGCCGAAGAGCCTACGAGCAGTACTTC. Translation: CASSLAGGRRAYEQYF.

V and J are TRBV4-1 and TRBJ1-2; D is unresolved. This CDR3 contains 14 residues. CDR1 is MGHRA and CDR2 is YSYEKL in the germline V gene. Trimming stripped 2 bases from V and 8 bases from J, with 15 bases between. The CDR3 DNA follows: TGCGCCAGCAGCCAACGCCTAGGCGCGCGGGGCTACACCTTC. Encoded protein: CASSQRLGARGYTF.

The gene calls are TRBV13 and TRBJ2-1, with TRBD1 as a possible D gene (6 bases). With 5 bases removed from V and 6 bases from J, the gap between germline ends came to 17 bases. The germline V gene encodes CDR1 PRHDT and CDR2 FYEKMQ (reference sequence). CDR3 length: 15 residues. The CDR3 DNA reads TGTGCCAGCAGCCCCCGACGGAGAGGGGGCAATGAGCAGTTCTTC. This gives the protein CASSPRRRGGNEQFF. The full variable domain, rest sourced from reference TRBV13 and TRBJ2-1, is AAGVIQSPRHLIKEKRETATLKCYPIPRHDTVYWYQQGPGQDPQFLISFYEKMQSDKGSIPDRFSAQQFSDYHSELNMSSLELGDSALYFCASSPRRRGGNEQFFGPGTRLTVL.

The chain's CDR3 is CASSWASGYNEQFF. The DNA for the CDR3 is TGCGCCAGCAGCTGGGCTAGCGGCTACAATGAGCAGTTCTTC. The chain joins TRBV5-1 to TRBJ2-1; 7 bases fit TRBD2. Trimming cost V 3 bases and J 3 bases; bases outside gene matches: 3. The CDR3 sequence is 14 residues long. Germline V gene lookup returns CDR1 SGHRS and CDR2 YFSETQ. The full variable domain, completed using reference TRBV5-1 and TRBJ2-1, is KAGVTQTPRYLIKTRGQQVTLSCSPISGHRSVSWYQQTPGQGLQFLFEYFSETQRNKGNFPGRFSGRQFSNSRSEMNVSTLELGDSALYLCASSWASGYNEQFFGPGTRLTVL.

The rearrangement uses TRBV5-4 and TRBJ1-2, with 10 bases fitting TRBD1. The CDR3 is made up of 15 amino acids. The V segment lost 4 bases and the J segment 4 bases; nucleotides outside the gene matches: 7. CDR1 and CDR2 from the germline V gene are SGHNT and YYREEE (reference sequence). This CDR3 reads CASSGRQGAGYGYTF. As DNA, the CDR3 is TGTGCCAGCAGCGGACGACAGGGGGCCGGCTATGGCTACACCTTC.

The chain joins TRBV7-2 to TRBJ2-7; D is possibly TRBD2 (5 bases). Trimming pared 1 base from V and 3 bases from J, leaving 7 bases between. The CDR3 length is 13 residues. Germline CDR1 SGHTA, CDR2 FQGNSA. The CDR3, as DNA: TGTGCCAGCAGCTTAGGCCGGGACTACGAGCAGTACTTC. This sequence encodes CASSLGRDYEQYF.

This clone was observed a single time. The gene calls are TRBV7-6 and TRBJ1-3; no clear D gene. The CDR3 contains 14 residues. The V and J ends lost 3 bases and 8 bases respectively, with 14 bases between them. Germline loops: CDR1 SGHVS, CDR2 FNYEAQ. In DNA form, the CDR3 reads TGTGCCAGCAGCTTGAGGCAGTCGGGTGACACCATATATTTT. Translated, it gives CASSLRQSGDTIYF.

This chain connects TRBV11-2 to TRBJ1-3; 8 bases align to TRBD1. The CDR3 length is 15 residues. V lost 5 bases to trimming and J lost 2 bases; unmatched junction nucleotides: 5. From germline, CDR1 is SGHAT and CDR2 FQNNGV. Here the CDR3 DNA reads TGTGCCAGCAGCCACGTGGACAGGGCTGGAAACACCATATATTTT. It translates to CASSHVDRAGNTIYF.

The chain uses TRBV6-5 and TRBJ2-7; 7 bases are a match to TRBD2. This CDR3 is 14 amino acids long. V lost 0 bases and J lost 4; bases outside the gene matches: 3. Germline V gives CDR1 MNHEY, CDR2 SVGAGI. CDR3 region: CASSYSGEGYEQYF. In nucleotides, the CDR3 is TGTGCCAGCAGTTACTCAGGGGAGGGGTACGAGCAGTACTTC.

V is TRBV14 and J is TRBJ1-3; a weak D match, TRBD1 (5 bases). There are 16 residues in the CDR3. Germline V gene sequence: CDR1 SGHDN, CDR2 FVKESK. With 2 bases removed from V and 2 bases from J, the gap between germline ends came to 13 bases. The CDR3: CASSQQTGGTGNTIYF. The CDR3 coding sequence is TGTGCCAGCAGCCAACAGACCGGGGGGACTGGAAACACCATATATTTT.

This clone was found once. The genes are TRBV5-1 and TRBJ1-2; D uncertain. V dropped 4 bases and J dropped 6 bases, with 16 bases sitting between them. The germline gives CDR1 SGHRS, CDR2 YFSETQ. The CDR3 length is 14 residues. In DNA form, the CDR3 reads TGCGCCAGCAGCCCCCTTGAGGGCTCGGATGGCTACACCTTC. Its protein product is CASSPLEGSDGYTF.

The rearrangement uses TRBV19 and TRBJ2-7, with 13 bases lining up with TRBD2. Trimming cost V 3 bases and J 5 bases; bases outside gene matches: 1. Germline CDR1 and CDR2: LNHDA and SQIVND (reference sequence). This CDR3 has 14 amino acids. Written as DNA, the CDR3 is TGTGCCAGTAGTATGGGGACTAGCGGGAACGAGCAGTACTTC. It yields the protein CASSMGTSGNEQYF.

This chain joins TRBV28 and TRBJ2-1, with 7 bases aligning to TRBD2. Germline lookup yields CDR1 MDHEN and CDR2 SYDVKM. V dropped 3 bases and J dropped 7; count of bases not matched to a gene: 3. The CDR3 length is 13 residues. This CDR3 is CASSFGGGNEQFF. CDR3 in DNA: TGTGCCAGCAGTTTTGGGGGGGGAAATGAGCAGTTCTTC.

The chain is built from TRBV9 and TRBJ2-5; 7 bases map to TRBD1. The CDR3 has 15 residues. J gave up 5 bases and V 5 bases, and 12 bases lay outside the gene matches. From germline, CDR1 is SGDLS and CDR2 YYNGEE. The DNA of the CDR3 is TGTGCCAGCAGTAACCGACAGGGAACCATGGAGACCCAGTACTTC. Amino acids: CASSNRQGTMETQYF. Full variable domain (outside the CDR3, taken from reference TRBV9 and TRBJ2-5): DSGVTQTPKHLITATGQRVTLRCSPRSGDLSVYWYQQSLDQGLQFLIQYYNGEERAKGNILERFSAQQFPDLHSELNLSSLELGDSALYFCASSNRQGTMETQYFGPGTRLLVL.